This entry lists 10 T cell receptor beta chains sequenced from one sample in a study of radiation and T cells in renal cell carcinoma (dated by TCRdb to the early 2020s). In light of the paper, this sample's time point label describes: baseline pretreatment blood. According to the study, the label for this sample's treatment or condition signals: 15 Gy SBRT to primary tumor, nephrectomy 4 weeks later. Library prep was done by the immunoSEQ multiplex PCR assay. TCRdb mirrors the immuneACCESS table, restricted to in-frame sequences. Some clones are absent from its copies; in checked studies, under half trace to an unresolved V gene, and the reason for the others is unknown. This sample comprises roughly 100,000 clones, about 88% of them detected only once. Approximately 8% of the sample belongs to the ten largest clones. This material consisted of blood, taken from a patient whose treatment included radiotherapy and nephrectomy. These receptors were obtained from a man aged 50 to 60 with renal cell carcinoma.

The chain joins TRBV19 to TRBJ1-5, with D uncertain. Trimming took 6 bases from V and 6 from J, leaving 18 bases between them. The CDR3 is made up of 15 amino acids. Germline V gene lookup returns CDR1 LNHDA and CDR2 SQIVND (reference sequence). CDR3 DNA sequence: TGTGCCAGTAGGATTCATAGGGAGGAAGGTCAGCCCCAGCATTTT. Protein: CASRIHREEGQPQHF.

A single count supports this clone. The chain joins TRBV27 to TRBJ1-2, with a tentative D call TRBD1 (6 bases). V lost 6 bases and J 4 bases, leaving 15 bases between the germline ends. From germline, CDR1 is MNHEY and CDR2 SMNVEV (reference sequence). The CDR3 extends over 14 amino acids. The CDR3 region is CASRIPGDAYGYTF. CDR3 in DNA: TGTGCCAGCAGGATTCCAGGGGACGCCTATGGCTACACCTTC.

The V call is TRBV13, the J call TRBJ2-1; D tentatively fits TRBD1 or TRBD2 (6 bases each). There are 16 residues in the CDR3. Trimming cost V 1 base and J 1 base, with 11 bases left between them. Germline V gene data show CDR1 as PRHDT and CDR2 as FYEKMQ (reference sequence). The CDR3 here is CASSLVTGLSYNEQFF. The DNA of the CDR3 is TGTGCCAGCAGCTTAGTGACAGGACTATCCTACAATGAGCAGTTCTTC. The full variable domain, in which reference TRBV13 and TRBJ2-1 provide the parts outside the CDR3, is AAGVIQSPRHLIKEKRETATLKCYPIPRHDTVYWYQQGPGQDPQFLISFYEKMQSDKGSIPDRFSAQQFSDYHSELNMSSLELGDSALYFCASSLVTGLSYNEQFFGPGTRLTVL.

This clone was found once. J is TRBJ2-1 and V is TRBV19; 7 bases are a match to TRBD2. Germline assignment: CDR1 LNHDA and CDR2 SQIVND (reference sequence). The CDR3 is 17 residues long. After removal of 7 bases from V and 0 bases from J, the junction contained 12 bases not matched to a gene. Here the CDR3 DNA reads TGTGCCAGTACCGATGGGGGGGGAGCGGGCTCCTACAATGAGCAGTTCTTC. The encoded protein is CASTDGGGAGSYNEQFF.

The rearrangement links TRBV7-6 to TRBJ1-3; 7 bases are a match to TRBD1. The CDR3 is 17 residues long. Germline V gene lookup returns CDR1 SGHVS and CDR2 FNYEAQ. V lost 4 bases and J lost 0; bases outside the gene matches: 9. CDR3 protein: CASSSGQIMSSGNTIYF. Here the CDR3 DNA reads TGTGCCAGCAGCTCGGGACAGATCATGAGCTCTGGAAACACCATATATTTT.

The V and J genes are TRBV4-2 and TRBJ2-7, with no clear D. V lost 4 bases and J 7 bases, leaving 17 bases between the germline ends. CDR1 is LGHNA, CDR2 YNFKEQ, per germline. The CDR3 has 14 amino acids. The CDR3 loop reads CASSPDDTLREQYF. The CDR3 DNA sequence: TGTGCCAGCAGCCCGGACGACACCCTACGAGAGCAGTACTTC.

The chain employs TRBV7-2 and TRBJ1-2; D is ambiguous. The V end was cut by 1 base, the J end by 3 bases, with 6 bases between. Germline V CDR1 and CDR2: SGHTA, FQGNSA. This CDR3 spans 13 amino acids. CDR3 sequence (DNA): TGTGCCAGCAGCTTAGTTACGGACTATGGCTACACCTTC. Its translation is CASSLVTDYGYTF.

The CDR3 DNA is TGCGCCAGCGCTAATAAATCCTCCGGCGGAAGGAGTCTAAATCAGCCCCAGCATTTT. Translation: CASANKSSGGRSLNQPQHF. The J gene is TRBJ1-5, the V gene TRBV5-1, with unresolved D. V was trimmed by 7 bases and J by 4 bases, leaving 30 bases between them. The germline gives CDR1 SGHRS, CDR2 YFSETQ. CDR3 length: 19 amino acids.

This chain connects TRBV7-2 to TRBJ1-6; 11 bases are a match to TRBD1. Germline CDR1 is SGHTA and CDR2 is FQGNSA. Germline trimming cut 1 base from V and 8 bases from J; bases unmatched to any gene: 4. The CDR3 extends over 16 amino acids. The CDR3 bases are TGTGCCAGCAGCTTAGTCTGGACAGGGGGCGATTCACCCCTCCACTTT. It specifies CASSLVWTGGDSPLHF.

Only one count was recorded for this clone. This chain uses TRBV7-2 with TRBJ2-3, with D possibly TRBD1 on 5 matching bases. Trimming pared 5 bases from V and 1 base from J, leaving 10 bases between. This CDR3 is 14 amino acids long. CDR1 is SGHTA and CDR2 is FQGNSA in the germline V gene. The CDR3 sequence: CASSQQQGTDTQYF. The CDR3 bases are TGTGCCAGCAGCCAACAACAGGGCACAGATACGCAGTATTTT. The complete variable domain, with remaining parts taken from reference TRBV7-2 and TRBJ2-3, reads GAGVSQSPSNKVTEKGKDVELRCDPISGHTALYWYRQSLGQGLEFLIYFQGNSAPDKSGLPSDRFSAERTGGSVSTLTIQRTQQEDSAVYLCASSQQQGTDTQYFGPGTRLTVL.